This T cell receptor beta chain was identified during a study of blood T cell repertoires in COVID-19 (dated by TCRdb to about 2020). Study-wide context: The collaborator samples originated in the United States, Italy and Spain and spanned the acute and convalescent phases of COVID-19. Deeply sampled blood TCRbeta repertoires from subjects exposed to, actively infected with, or recovered from COVID-19 were included in the dataset. The repertoires were made available in a free public database intended to serve as a resource for research on the immune response to SARS-CoV-2. Where available, HLA class I and class II types were taken from metadata supplied by the sample provider and were not determined by assay-based typing. Samples came from the ongoing ImmuneRACE study (first 160 participants) plus 1,254 subjects from 6 global collaborators. The prospective study material was composed of cDNA or gDNA derived from T cells, B-cell-depleted T cells, or PBMCs. A de-identified subject ID, COVID-19 status, age in years and sex were almost always included in the sample metadata.

The investigation overall reported the following: How much clinical and demographic metadata was included differed by source and by participant, and the metadata was provided uncurated.

TCRbeta CDR3 regions were amplified from genomic DNA by means of the immunoSEQ Assay, a bias-controlled multiplex PCR. As for the authors' bioinformatics: The number of nucleated cells in each sample was estimated from the amplification of reference gene primers within the assay. To quantify the absolute abundance of each unique TCRbeta CDR3 rearrangement, sequence reads were collapsed and filtered. Productive Simpson clonality was computed per sample as the square root of Simpson's diversity index over productive rearrangements. Drawn from immuneACCESS, this table holds only the in-frame rearrangements with V and J called that TCRdb kept. Clones are partly lost; checked studies trace under half to an unresolved V gene and leave the rest unexplained. That table furnishes V, J and clone size, whereas the DNA furnished D and trimming. The sample table contains around 100,000 clones; only one count was recorded for about 86% of them. The ten largest account for around 6.6% of the sample.

On this clone: No cognate antigen has been identified for it. Nothing much larger sits one base from this clone, and base qualities are not available.

Whole blood was collected in K2EDTA tubes by collaborating institutions according to the institutions' own protocols. For TCRbeta analysis, collaborators shipped samples as frozen whole blood, isolated PBMCs, or DNA extracted from either of those sample types. Sequenced sample: peripheral blood. This receptor was identified in a man aged 55 to 70 with acute or convalescent COVID-19.

For the CDR3, the sequence is CAWSPGQGRDTQYF. The DNA reads TGTGCCTGGAGTCCAGGACAGGGGCGAGATACGCAGTATTTT. The rearrangement combines TRBV30 with TRBJ2-3, with 9 bases matching TRBD1. The CDR3, cysteine through phenylalanine, is 14 amino acids long. The retained sequence is limited to the CDR3, 42 bases, with the frame set at the first base. From the germline V gene (reference sequence), CDR1 is GTSNPN and CDR2 is SVGIG. Ends trimmed: V by 2 bases, J by 5 bases; bases unmatched to a gene: 5.